This record looks at one T cell receptor (beta chain) sequence and its context. With 60 Vbeta and 13 Jbeta primers, the PCR was carried out. Sequenced by immunoSEQ multiplex PCR; TCRdb stores in-frame clones only, minus some. Its listing shows 40,000 to 60,000 clones. The sample comes from a study of cytomegalovirus exposure and HLA in healthy donors. Germline V gene lookup returns CDR1 SGHVS and CDR2 FQNEAQ. The CDR3 sequence is 14 residues long. The V and J ends lost 4 bases and 9 bases respectively, with 16 bases between them. The sample was PBMCs. The J gene is TRBJ1-5, the V gene TRBV7-8; no firm D call. This TCR came from a man aged 40-55 years in good health and CMV-seropositive. The CDR3 here is CASSSRTGDRPQHF. Written as DNA, the CDR3 is TGTGCCAGCAGCTCGCGGACGGGAGATCGGCCCCAGCATTTT.